This T cell receptor (beta chain) was identified during a study of cytomegalovirus exposure and HLA in healthy donors. The study's findings and limits: Relative to equally common others, HLA-associated TCR beta chains showed greater clonal expansion in a later analysis. Associated with HLA alleles at 0.05 false discovery rate in a later analysis were about 17,000 TCR beta sequences. Cytomegalovirus-associated TCR beta chains were listed, numbering over 150. The authors assumed roughly uniform sequencing depth across donors for presence/absence analyses.

This clone has a handful of counts. Antigen unknown. The CDR3 contains 13 residues. V shed 6 bases and J shed 1 base, with 9 bases lying between them. Germline loops: CDR1 LGHNA, CDR2 YSLEER. Amplification used 60 Vbeta primers and 13 Jbeta primers. Profiled with immunoSEQ multiplex PCR; TCRdb holds only in-frame clones, not every one. The repertoire consists of 130,000 or so clones, with around 80% occurring once and the leading ten covering roughly 9%. V and J are TRBV4-3 and TRBJ1-1, with a possible D match to TRBD1 (6 bases). The sequenced material came from PBMCs. This TCR derives from a woman between 50 and 59 years old in good health and CMV-seropositive. CDR3: CASRQQGNTEAFF. The DNA of the CDR3 is TGCGCCAGCAGACAACAGGGGAACACTGAAGCTTTCTTT.